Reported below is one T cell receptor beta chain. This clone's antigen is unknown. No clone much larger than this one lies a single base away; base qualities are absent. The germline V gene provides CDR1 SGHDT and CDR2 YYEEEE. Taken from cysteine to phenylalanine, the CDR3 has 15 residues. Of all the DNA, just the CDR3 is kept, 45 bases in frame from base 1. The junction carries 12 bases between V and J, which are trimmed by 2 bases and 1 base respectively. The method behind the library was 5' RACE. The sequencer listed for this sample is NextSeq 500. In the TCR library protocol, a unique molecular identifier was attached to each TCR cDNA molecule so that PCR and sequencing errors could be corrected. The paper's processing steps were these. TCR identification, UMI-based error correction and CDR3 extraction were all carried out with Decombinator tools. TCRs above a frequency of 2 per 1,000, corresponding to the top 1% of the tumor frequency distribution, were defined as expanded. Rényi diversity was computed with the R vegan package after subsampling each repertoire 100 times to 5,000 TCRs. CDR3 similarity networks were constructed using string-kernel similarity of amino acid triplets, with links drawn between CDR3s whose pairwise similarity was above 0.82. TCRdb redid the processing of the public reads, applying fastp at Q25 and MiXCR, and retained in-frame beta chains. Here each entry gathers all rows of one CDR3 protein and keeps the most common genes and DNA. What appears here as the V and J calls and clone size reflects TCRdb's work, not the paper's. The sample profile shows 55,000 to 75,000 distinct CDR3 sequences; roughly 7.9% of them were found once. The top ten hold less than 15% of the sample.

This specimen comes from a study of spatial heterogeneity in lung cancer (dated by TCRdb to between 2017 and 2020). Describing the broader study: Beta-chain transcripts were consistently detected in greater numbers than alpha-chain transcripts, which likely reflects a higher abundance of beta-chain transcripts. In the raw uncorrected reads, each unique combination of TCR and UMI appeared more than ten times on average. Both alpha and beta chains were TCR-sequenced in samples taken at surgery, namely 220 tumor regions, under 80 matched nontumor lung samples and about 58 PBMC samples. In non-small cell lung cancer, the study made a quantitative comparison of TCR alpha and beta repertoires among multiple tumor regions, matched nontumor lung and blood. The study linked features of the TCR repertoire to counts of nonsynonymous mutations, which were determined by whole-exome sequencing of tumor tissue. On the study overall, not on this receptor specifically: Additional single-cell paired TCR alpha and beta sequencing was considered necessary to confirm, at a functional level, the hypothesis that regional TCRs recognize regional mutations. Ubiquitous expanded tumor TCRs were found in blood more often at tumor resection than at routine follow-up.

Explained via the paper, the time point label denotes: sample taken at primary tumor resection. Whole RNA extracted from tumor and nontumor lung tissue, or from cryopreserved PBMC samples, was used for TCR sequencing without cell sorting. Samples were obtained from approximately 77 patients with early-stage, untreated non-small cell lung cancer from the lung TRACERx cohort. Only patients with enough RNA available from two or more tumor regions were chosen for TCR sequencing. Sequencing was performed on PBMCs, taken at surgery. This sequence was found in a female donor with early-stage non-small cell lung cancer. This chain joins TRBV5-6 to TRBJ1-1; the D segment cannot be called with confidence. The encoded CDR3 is CASSFGLVGNTEAFF. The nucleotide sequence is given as TGTGCCAGCAGCTTTGGGCTTGTGGGGAACACTGAAGCTTTCTTT.